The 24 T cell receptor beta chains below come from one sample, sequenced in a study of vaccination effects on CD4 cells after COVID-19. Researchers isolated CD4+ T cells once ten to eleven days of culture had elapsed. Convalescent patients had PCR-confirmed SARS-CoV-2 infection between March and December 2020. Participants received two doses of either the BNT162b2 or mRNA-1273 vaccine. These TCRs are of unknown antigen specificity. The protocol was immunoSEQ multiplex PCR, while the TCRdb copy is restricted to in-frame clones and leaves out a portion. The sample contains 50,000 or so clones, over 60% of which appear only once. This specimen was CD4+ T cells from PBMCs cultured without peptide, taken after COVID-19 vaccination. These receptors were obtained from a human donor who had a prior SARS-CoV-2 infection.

The CDR3 region is CASSLVTEPSSYNEQFF. CDR3 in DNA: TGTGCCAGCAGCTTAGTCACAGAACCGAGCTCCTACAATGAGCAGTTCTTC. The gene calls are TRBV7-8 and TRBJ2-1, with D unclear. The germline V gene has CDR1 SGHVS and CDR2 FQNEAQ. The CDR3 consists of 17 residues. V was pared by 1 base and J by 0 bases, with 13 bases between.

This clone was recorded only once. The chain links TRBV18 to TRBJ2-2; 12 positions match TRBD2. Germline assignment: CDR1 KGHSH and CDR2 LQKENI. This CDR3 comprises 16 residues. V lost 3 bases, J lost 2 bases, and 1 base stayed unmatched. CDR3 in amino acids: CASSPGLAGNTGELFF. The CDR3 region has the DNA TGTGCCAGCTCACCGGGACTAGCGGGTAACACCGGGGAGCTGTTTTTT.

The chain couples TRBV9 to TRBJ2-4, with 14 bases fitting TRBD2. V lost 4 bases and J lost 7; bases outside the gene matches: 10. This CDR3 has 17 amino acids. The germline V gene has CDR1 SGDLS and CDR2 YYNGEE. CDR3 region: CASSTPTSGRDRNIQYF. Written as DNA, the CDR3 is TGTGCCAGCAGCACGCCGACTAGCGGGAGGGATCGGAACATTCAGTACTTC.

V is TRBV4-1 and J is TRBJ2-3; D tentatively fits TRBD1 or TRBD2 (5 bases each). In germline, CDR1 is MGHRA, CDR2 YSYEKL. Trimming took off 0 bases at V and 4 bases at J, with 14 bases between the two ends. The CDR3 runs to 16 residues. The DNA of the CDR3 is TGCGCCAGCAGCCAAGATCCCGGGACCCCGGCAGATACGCAGTATTTT. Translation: CASSQDPGTPADTQYF.

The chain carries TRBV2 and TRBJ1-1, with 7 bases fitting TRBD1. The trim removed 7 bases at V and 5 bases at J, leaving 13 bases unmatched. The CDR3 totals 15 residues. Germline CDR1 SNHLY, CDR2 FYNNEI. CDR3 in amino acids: CASTANSFRGTEAFF. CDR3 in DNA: TGTGCCAGCACCGCAAATTCCTTCAGGGGGACTGAAGCTTTCTTT.

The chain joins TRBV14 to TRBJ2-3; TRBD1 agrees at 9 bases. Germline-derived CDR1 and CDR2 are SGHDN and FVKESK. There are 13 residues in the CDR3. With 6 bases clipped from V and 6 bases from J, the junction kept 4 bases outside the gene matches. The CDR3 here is CASSHDRGDTQYF. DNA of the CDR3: TGTGCCAGCAGTCACGACAGGGGGGATACGCAGTATTTT.

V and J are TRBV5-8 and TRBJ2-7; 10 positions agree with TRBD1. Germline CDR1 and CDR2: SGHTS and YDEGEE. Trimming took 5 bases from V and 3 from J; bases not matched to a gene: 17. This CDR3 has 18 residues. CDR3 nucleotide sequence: TGTGCCAGCAGGGACGCCGGGACAGGGGACCTCTTTGGCTACGAGCAGTACTTC. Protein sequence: CASRDAGTGDLFGYEQYF.

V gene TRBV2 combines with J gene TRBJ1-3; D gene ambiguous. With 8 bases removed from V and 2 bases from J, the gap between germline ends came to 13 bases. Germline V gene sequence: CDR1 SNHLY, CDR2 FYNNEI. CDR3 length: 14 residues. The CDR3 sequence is CASSGRVAGNTIYF. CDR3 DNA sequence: TGTGCCAGCTCCGGGAGGGTAGCTGGAAACACCATATATTTT. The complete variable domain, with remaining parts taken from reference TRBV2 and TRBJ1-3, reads EPEVTQTPSHQVTQMGQEVILRCVPISNHLYFYWYRQILGQKVEFLVSFYNNEISEKSEIFDDQFSVERPDGSNFTLKIRSTKLEDSAMYFCASSGRVAGNTIYFGEGSWLTVV.

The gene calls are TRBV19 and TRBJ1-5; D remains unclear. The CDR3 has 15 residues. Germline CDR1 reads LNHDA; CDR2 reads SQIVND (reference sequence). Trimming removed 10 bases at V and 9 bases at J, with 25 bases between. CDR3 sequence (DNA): TGTGCCACCAGTGGCGGCGCGGGGTCCAAATTGCCCCAGCATTTT. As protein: CATSGGAGSKLPQHF.

CDR3 in DNA: TGTGCCAGCAGCATCTACTCCGGGTCCCACTATGGCTACACCTTC. This gives the protein CASSIYSGSHYGYTF. This chain connects TRBV27 to TRBJ1-2; D is unresolved. The CDR3 sequence is 15 residues long. Germline V gene lookup returns CDR1 MNHEY and CDR2 SMNVEV (reference sequence). Trimming pared 6 bases from V and 3 bases from J, leaving 17 bases between.

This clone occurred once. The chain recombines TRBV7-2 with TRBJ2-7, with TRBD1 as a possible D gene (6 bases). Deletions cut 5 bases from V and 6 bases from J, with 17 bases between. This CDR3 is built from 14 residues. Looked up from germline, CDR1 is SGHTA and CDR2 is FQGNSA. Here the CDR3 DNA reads TGTGCCAGCAGCAGGGACATGGGGTTGGGCGAGCAGTACTTC. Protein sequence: CASSRDMGLGEQYF.

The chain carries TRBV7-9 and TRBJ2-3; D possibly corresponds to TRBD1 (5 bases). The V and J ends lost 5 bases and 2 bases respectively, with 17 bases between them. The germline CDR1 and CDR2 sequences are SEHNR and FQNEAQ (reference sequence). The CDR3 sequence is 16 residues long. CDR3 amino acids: CASSRRGRPTTDTQYF. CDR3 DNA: TGTGCCAGCAGCCGAAGGGGAAGGCCCACCACAGATACGCAGTATTTT.

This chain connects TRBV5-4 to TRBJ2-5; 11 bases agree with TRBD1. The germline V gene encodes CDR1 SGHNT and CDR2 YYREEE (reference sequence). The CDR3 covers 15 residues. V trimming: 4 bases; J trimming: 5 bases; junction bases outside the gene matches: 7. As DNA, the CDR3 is TGTGCCAGCAGCACCGGACAGGGGGCGAGGGAGACCCAGTACTTC. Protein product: CASSTGQGARETQYF.

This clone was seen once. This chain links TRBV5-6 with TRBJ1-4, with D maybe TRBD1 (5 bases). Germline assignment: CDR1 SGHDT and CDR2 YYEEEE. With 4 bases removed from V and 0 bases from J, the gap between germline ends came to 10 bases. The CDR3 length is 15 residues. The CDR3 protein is CASSLLTATNEKLFF. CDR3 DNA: TGTGCCAGCAGCCTCCTGACAGCAACTAATGAAAAACTGTTTTTT.

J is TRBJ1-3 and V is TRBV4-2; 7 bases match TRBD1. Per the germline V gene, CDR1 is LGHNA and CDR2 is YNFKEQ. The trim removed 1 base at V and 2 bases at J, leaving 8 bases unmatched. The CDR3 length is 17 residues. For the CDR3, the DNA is TGTGCCAGCAGCCAAGTTTCCAGGGGGGATGCTGGAAACACCATATATTTT. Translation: CASSQVSRGDAGNTIYF.

The CDR3 reads CASTRRPGETQYF. The CDR3 DNA is TGTGCCAGCACGCGGAGGCCTGGAGAGACCCAGTACTTC. The chain recombines TRBV27 with TRBJ2-5; weak D call: TRBD2 (5 bases). The CDR3 loop spans 13 amino acids. Looked up from germline, CDR1 is MNHEY and CDR2 is SMNVEV (reference sequence). The V gene lost 7 bases and the J gene lost 4 bases, with 13 bases spanning the gap.

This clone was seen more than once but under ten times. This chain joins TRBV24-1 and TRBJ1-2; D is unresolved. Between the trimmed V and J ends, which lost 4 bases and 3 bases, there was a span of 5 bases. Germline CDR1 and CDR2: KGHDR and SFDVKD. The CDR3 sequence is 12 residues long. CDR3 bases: TGTGCCACCAGTGAGGGGTACTATGGCTACACCTTC. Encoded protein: CATSEGYYGYTF.

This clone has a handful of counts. The CDR3 here is CASSFDPENGYTF. The CDR3 coding sequence is TGTGCCAGCAGCTTCGACCCCGAGAATGGCTACACCTTC. This chain uses TRBV11-3 with TRBJ1-2; D remains unclear. Germline lookup yields CDR1 SGHNT and CDR2 YENEEA. V was cut by 3 bases and J by 6 bases, with 11 bases left in between. The CDR3 is made up of 13 amino acids.

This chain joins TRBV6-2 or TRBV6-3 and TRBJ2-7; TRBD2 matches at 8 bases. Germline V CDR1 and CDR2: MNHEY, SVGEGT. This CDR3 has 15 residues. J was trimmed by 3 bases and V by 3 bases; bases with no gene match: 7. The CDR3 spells CASSYLGTSGYEQYF. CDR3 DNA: TGTGCCAGCAGTTATTTAGGCACTAGCGGCTACGAGCAGTACTTC.

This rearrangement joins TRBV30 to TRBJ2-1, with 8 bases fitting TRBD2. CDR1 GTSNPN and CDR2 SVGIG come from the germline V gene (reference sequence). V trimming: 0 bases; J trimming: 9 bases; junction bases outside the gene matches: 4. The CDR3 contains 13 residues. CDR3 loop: CAWSVGLVGEQFF. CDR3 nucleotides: TGTGCCTGGAGTGTGGGACTAGTGGGTGAGCAGTTCTTC.

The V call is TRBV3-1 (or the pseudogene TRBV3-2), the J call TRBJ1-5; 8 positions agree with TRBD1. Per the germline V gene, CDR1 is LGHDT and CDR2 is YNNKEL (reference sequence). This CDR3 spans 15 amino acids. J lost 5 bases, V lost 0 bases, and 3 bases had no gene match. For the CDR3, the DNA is TGTGCCAGCAGCCAAGATCAGGGGGCCGATCAGCCCCAGCATTTT. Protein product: CASSQDQGADQPQHF.

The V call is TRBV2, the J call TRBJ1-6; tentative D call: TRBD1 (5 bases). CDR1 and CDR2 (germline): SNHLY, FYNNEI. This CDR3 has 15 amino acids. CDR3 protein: CATCRDANYNSPLHF. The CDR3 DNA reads TGTGCTACTTGCCGGGACGCTAACTATAATTCACCCCTCCACTTT. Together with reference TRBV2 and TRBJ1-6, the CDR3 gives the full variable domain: EPEVTQTPSHQVTQMGQEVILRCVPISNHLYFYWYRQILGQKVEFLVSFYNNEISEKSEIFDDQFSVERPDGSNFTLKIRSTKLEDSAMYFCATCRDANYNSPLHFGNGTRLTVT.

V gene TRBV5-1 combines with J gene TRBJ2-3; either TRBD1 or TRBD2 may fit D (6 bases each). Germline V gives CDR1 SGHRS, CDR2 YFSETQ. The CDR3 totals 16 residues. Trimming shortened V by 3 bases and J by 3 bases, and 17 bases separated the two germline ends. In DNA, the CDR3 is TGCGCCAGCAGCTCATACAGGGACTTGGAGACAGATACGCAGTATTTT. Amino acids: CASSSYRDLETDTQYF.

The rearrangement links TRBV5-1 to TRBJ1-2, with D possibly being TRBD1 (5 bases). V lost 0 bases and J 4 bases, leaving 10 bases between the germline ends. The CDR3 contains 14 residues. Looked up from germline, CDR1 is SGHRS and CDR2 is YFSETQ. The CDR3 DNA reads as TGCGCCAGCAGCTTGGGGGGACGGACCTATGGCTACACCTTC. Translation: CASSLGGRTYGYTF.